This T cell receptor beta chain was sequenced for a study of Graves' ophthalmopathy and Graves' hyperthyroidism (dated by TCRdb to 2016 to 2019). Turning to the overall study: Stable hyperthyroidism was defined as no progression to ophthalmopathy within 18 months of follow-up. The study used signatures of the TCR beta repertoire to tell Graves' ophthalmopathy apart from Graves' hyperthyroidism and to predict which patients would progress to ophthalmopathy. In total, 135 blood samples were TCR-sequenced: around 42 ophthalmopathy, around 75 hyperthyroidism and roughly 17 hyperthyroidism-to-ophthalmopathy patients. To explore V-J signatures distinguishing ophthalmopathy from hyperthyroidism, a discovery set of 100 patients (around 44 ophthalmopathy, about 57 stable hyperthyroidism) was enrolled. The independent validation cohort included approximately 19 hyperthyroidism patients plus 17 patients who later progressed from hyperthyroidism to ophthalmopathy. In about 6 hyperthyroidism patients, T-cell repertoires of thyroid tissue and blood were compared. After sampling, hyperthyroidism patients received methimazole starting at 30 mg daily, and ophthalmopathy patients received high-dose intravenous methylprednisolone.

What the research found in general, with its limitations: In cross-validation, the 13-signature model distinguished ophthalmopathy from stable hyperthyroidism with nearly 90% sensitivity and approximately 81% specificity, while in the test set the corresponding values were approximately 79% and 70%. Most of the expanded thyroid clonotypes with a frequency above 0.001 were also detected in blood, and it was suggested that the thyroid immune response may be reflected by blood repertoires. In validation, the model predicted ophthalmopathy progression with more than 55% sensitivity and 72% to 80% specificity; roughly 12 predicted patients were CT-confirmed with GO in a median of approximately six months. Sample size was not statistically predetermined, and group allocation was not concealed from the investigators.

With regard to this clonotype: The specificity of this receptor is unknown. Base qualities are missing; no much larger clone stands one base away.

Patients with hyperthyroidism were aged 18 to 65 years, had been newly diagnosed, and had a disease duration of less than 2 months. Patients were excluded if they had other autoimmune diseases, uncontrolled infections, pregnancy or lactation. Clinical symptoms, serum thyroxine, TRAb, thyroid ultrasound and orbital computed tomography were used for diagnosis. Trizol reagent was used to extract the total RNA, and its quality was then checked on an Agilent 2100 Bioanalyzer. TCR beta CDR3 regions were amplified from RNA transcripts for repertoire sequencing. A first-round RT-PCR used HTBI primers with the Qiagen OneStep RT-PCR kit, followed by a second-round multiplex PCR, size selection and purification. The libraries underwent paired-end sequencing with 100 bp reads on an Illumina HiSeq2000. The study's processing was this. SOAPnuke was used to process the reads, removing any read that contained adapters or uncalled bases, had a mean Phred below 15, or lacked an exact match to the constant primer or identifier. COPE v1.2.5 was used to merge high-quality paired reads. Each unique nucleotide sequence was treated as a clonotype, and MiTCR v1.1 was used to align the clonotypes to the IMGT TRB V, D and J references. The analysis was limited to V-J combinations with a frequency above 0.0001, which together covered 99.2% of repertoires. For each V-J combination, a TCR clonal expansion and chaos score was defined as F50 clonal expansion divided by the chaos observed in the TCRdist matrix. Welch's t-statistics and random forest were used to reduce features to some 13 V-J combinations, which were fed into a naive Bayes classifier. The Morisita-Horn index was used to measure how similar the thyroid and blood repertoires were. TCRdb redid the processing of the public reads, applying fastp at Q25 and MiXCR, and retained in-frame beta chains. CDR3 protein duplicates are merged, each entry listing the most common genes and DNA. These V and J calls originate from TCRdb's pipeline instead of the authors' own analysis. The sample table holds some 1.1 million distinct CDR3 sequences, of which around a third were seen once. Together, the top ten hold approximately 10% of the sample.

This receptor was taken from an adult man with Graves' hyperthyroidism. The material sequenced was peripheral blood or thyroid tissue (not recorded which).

For the CDR3, the sequence is CASSGNGSSYEQYF. The sequenced DNA: TGCGCCAGCAGTGGTAACGGGAGCTCCTACGAGCAGTACTTC. In this chain, TRBV10-2 is recombined with TRBJ2-7; matching of 6 bases hints at TRBD2 as the D gene. Spanning cysteine to phenylalanine, the CDR3 consists of 14 amino acids. Only the CDR3 region is kept as DNA, spanning 42 bases read in frame from base 1. The trim is 4 bases for V and 0 bases for J, with a gap of 10 bases between the germline ends. The germline V gene yields WSHSY for CDR1 and SAAADI for CDR2.